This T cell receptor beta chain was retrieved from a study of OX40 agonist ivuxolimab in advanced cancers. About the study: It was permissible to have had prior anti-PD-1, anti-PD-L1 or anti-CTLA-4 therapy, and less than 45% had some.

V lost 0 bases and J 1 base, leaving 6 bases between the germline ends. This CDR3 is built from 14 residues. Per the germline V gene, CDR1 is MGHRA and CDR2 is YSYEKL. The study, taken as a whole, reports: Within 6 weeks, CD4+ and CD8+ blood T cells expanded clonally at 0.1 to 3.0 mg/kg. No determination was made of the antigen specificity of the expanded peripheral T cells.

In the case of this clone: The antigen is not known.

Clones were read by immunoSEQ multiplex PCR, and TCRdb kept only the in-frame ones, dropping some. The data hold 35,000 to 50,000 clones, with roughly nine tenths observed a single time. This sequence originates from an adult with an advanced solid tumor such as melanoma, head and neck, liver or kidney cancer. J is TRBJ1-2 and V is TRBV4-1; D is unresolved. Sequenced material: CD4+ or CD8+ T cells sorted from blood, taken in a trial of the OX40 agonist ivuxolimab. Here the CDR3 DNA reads TGCGCCAGCAGCCAAGATGATCGTAACTATGGCTACACCTTC. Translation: CASSQDDRNYGYTF.